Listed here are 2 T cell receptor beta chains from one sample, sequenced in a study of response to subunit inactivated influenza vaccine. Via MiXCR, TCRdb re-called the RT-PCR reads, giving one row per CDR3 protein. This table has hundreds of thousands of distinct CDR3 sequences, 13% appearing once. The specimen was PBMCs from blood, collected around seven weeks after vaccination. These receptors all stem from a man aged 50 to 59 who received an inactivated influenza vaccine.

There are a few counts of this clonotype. CDR3 region: CASSRHREGQETQYF. The DNA for the CDR3 is TGCGCCAGCAGCCGGCACAGGGAAGGCCAAGAGACCCAGTACTTC. The chain joins TRBV4-3 to TRBJ2-5; the D gene is possibly TRBD1 (6 bases). Germline CDR1 LGHNA, CDR2 YSLEER. This CDR3 has 15 residues. V shed 4 bases and J shed 1 base, with 13 bases lying between them.

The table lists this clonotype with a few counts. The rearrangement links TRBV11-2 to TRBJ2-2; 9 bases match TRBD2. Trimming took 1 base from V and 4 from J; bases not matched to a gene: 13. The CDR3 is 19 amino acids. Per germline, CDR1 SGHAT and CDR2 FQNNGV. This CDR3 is CASSLVFGGRVVATGELFF. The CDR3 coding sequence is TGTGCCAGCAGCTTAGTTTTCGGCGGGAGGGTCGTTGCCACCGGGGAGCTGTTTTTT.